The T cell receptor beta chain under discussion was sequenced for a study of T cell responses to AZD1222 COVID-19 vaccine. For this clone: Its antigen is not known.

The data were produced by immunoSEQ multiplex PCR, yet TCRdb's version contains in-frame clones alone and is incomplete. Of more than 75,000 clones listed, 83% were seen once; the top ten hold 1.3%. Combined were second doses at about 4 or about 12 weeks. Study-level results: Repertoires in all cases were sampled only once the peak T cell response had passed.

Germline-derived CDR1 and CDR2 are MGHDK and SYGVNS. The CDR3 runs to 15 residues. Trimming took 4 bases from V and 11 from J, leaving 23 bases between them. The source of this sequence is an adult who received the AZD1222 COVID-19 vaccine. This chain connects TRBV25-1 to TRBJ1-1; D is unresolved. This specimen consisted of peripheral blood, obtained 28 days after the second AZD1222 dose. CDR3 in amino acids: CASSAGGTALRRAFF. In nucleotides, the CDR3 is TGTGCCAGCAGTGCCGGAGGTACGGCGCTAAGGAGGGCTTTCTTT.